Listed below are T cell receptor beta chains from one sample, sequenced in a study of T cells after posttransplantation cyclophosphamide. The method was immunoSEQ multiplex PCR; TCRdb's version includes in-frame clones alone and lacks a portion of them. This table holds some 11,000 clones with no singletons; the top ten claim around 28%. The sample in question was PBMCs, obtained after allogeneic stem cell transplant with posttransplant cyclophosphamide. The receptors were sampled from a female patient in her 40s who received an allogeneic stem cell transplant from a related donor, was CMV-positive, and had acute GVHD only. The graft donor may have given rise to some T cells. Both conserved end residues are part of each CDR3. The D gene is left open where the match is weak. Only some rows state a clone size, as once, few, many or a class for expanded clones.

v_call,d_call,clone_size,j_call,cdr3_nt,cdr3_aa
TRBV19,TRBD1,many,TRBJ1-2,TGTGCCAGTACCTCGGGAACAGGGGGCTTCTATGGCTACACCTTC,CASTSGTGGFYGYTF
TRBV11-2,TRBD2,few,TRBJ2-5,TGTGCCAGCAGCTTGGTGGGGGGGGAGACCCAGTACTTC,CASSLVGGETQYF
TRBV10-1,.,few,TRBJ2-5,TGCGCCAGCAGTGAGGGGGGACTCCAAGAGACCCAGTACTTC,CASSEGGLQETQYF
TRBV28,.,many,TRBJ2-5,TGTGCCAGCAGTAACCTACTTGGTGAGACCCAGTACTTC,CASSNLLGETQYF
TRBV19,TRBD2,many,TRBJ2-4,TGTGCCACCCAAAGCGGGTGGACTAGTCCATACTTC,CATQSGWTSPYF
TRBV6-6,TRBD1,many,TRBJ1-1,TGTGCCAGCAGTGCCTCAGGGGGCGGCGGAGCTTTCTTT,CASSASGGGGAFF
TRBV18,.,many,TRBJ2-3,TGTGCCAGCTCATCTAGTCGGAACAATCCCACAGATACGCAGTATTTT,CASSSSRNNPTDTQYF
TRBV11-2,.,.,TRBJ2-7,TGTGCCAGCAGCCCAGGGTACGAGCAGTACTTC,CASSPGYEQYF
TRBV2,TRBD1,many,TRBJ2-1,TGTGCCAGCAGCTCGACAGGGGACTACAATGAGCAGTTCTTC,CASSSTGDYNEQFF
TRBV5-1,TRBD2,many,TRBJ2-5,TGCGCCAGCAGCAAGACTAGCGGGAGTGAGACCCAGTACTTC,CASSKTSGSETQYF
TRBV4-1,.,many,TRBJ2-7,TGCGCCAGCAGCCAAGCCGGGACGGGACTCTACGAGCAGTACTTC,CASSQAGTGLYEQYF
TRBV25-1,.,many,TRBJ1-4,TGTGCCACACAGGGTTATGAAAAACTGTTTTTT,CATQGYEKLFF
TRBV7-9,.,many,TRBJ2-2,TGTGCCAGCAGCTTAGCGCAATGGTACCGGCAGGACACCGGGGAGCTGTTTTTT,CASSLAQWYRQDTGELFF
TRBV21-1,.,.,TRBJ2-2,TGTGCCAGCAGCAAAGGGGGGAACAGGGACACCGGGGAGCTGTTTTTT,CASSKGGNRDTGELFF
TRBV4-2,TRBD2,many,TRBJ2-3,TGTGCCAGCAGCCAAGCCCAGGGACTAGCGGAAGATACGCAGTATTTT,CASSQAQGLAEDTQYF
TRBV7-9,TRBD2,many,TRBJ2-1,TGTGCCAGCAGCTTAGGGACGGGAGGAGGTTACGATGAGCAGTTCTTC,CASSLGTGGGYDEQFF
TRBV6-6,.,few,TRBJ1-3,TGTGCCAGCAGCTCAGGTGCCCTGACTGGAAACACCATATATTTT,CASSSGALTGNTIYF
TRBV19,.,many,TRBJ1-1,TGTGCCAGTAGTAAAAGTGGGGGGTCCCGATTGAACACTGAAGCTTTCTTT,CASSKSGGSRLNTEAFF
TRBV27,.,few,TRBJ2-1,TGTGCCAGCAGTCGCCGAACTACTAGTATCGGCAATGAGCAGTTCTTC,CASSRRTTSIGNEQFF
TRBV7-2,.,many,TRBJ2-1,TGTGCCAGCAGCTTAGGGGGGACTCGCTACAATGAGCAGTTCTTC,CASSLGGTRYNEQFF